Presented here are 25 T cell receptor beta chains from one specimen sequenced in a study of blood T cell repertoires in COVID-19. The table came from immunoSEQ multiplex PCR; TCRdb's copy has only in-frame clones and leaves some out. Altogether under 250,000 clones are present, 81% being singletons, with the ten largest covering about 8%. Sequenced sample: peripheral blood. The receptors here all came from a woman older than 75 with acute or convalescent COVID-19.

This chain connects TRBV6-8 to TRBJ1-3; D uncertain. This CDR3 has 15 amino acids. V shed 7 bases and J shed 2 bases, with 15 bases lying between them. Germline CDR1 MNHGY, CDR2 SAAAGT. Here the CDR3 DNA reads TGTGCCAGCACTTTAAAGTCGAACACTGGAAACACCATATATTTT. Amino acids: CASTLKSNTGNTIYF.

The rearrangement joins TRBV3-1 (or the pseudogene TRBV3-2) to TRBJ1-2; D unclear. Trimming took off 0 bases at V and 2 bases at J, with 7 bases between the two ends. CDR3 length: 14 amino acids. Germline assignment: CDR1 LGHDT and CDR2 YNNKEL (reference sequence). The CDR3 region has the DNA TGTGCCAGCAGCCAAGATTGGCAAAACTATGGCTACACCTTC. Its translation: CASSQDWQNYGYTF.

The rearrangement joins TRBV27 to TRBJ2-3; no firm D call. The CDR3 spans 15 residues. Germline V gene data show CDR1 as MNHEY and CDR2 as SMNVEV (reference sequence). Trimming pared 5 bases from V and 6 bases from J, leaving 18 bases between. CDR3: CASSLQDVRIDTQYF. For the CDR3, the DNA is TGTGCCAGCAGTCTCCAGGATGTTAGAATTGATACGCAGTATTTT.

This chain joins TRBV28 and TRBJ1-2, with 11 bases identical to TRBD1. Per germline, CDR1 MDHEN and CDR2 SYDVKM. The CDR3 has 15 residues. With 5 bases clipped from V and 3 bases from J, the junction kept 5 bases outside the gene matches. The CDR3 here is CASSPGQGVDYGYTF. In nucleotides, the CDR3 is TGTGCCAGCAGTCCGGGACAGGGGGTAGACTATGGCTACACCTTC.

The CDR3 spells CASSLTGGSNTYEQYF. CDR3 DNA: TGCGCCAGCAGCCTTACAGGGGGGTCTAATACCTACGAGCAGTACTTC. This sequence joins TRBV5-1 and TRBJ2-7; 8 bases fit TRBD1. Looked up from germline, CDR1 is SGHRS and CDR2 is YFSETQ. After removal of 4 bases from V and 2 bases from J, the junction contained 11 bases not matched to a gene. There are 16 residues in the CDR3.

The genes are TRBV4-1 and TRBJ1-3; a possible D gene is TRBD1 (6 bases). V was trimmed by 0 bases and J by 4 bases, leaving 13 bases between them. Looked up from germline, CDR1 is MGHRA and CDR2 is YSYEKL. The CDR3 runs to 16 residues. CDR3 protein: CASSQDGDIGGNTIYF. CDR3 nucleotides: TGCGCCAGCAGCCAAGATGGGGACATTGGAGGAAACACCATATATTTT.

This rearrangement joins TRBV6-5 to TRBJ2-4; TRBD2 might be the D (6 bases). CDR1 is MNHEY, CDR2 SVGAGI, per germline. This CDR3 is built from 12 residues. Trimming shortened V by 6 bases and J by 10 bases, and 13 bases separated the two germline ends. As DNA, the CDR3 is TGTGCCAGCAGGACCCCCGGAGGGATTCAGTACTTC. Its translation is CASRTPGGIQYF.

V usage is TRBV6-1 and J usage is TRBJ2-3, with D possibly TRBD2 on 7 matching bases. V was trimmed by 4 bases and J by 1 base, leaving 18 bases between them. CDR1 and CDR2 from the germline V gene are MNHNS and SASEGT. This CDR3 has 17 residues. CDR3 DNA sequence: TGTGCCAGCAGTGGGGGTGCCGGCGGGGGCCGCACAGATACGCAGTATTTT. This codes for CASSGGAGGGRTDTQYF.

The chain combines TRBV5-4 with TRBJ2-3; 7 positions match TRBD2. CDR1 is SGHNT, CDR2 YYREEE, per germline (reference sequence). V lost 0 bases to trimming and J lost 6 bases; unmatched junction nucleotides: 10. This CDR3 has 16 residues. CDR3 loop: CASSLDGTTRQDTQYF. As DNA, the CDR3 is TGTGCCAGCAGCTTGGACGGGACTACCCGACAGGATACGCAGTATTTT.

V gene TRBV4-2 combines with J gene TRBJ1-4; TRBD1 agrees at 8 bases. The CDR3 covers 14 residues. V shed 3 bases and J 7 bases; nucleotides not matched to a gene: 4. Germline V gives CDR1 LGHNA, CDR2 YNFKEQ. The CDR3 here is CASSHDRGGEKLFF. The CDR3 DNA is TGTGCCAGCAGCCATGACAGGGGTGGTGAAAAACTGTTTTTT.

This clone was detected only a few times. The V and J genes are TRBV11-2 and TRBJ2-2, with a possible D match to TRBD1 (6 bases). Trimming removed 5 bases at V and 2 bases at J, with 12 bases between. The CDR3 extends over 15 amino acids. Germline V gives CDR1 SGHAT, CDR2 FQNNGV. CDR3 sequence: CASSPLGTNTGELFF. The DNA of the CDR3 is TGTGCCAGCAGCCCCCTCGGGACAAACACCGGGGAGCTGTTTTTT.

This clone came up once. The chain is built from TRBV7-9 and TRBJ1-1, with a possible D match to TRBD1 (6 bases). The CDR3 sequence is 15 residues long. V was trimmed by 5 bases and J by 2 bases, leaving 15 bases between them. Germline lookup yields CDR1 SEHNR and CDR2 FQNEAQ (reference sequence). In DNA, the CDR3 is TGTGCCAGCAGCCCCTCCGGGACACCCAACACTGAAGCTTTCTTT. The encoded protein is CASSPSGTPNTEAFF.

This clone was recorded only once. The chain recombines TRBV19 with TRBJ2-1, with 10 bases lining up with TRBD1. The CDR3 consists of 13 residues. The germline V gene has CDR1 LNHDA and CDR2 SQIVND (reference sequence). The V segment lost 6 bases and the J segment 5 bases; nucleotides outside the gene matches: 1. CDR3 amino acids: CASRGQGNNEQFF. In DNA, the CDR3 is TGTGCCAGTAGGGGACAGGGGAACAATGAGCAGTTCTTC.

The CDR3 bases are TGTGCCAGCAGCCCAGTGGGCGGGTTTTCTGAAGCTTTCTTT. It is translated as CASSPVGGFSEAFF. The V call is TRBV11-2, the J call TRBJ1-1, with unresolved D. The V gene lost 5 bases and the J gene lost 6 bases, with 16 bases spanning the gap. The CDR3 covers 14 residues. Germline values: CDR1 SGHAT, CDR2 FQNNGV.

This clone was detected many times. CDR3 amino acids: CSVGGLAGELDTQYF. The CDR3 nucleotides read TGCAGCGTTGGGGGACTAGCGGGAGAACTAGATACGCAGTATTTT. The rearrangement uses TRBV29-1 and TRBJ2-3; TRBD2 aligns across 14 bases. Looked up from germline, CDR1 is SQVTM and CDR2 is ANQGSEA. The V and J ends lost 4 bases and 5 bases, in that order; junction bases with no gene match: 5. The CDR3 consists of 15 residues.

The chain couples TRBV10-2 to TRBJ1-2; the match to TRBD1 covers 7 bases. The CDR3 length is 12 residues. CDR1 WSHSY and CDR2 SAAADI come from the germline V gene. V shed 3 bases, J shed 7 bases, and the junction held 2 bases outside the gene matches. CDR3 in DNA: TGCGCCAGCAGTGACAGGGGGGTTGGCTACACCTTC. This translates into CASSDRGVGYTF.

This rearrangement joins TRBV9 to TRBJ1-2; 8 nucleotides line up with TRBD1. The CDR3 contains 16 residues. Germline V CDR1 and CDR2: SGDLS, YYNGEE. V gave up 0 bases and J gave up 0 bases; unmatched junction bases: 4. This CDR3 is CASSVDKQGANYGYTF. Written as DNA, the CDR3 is TGTGCCAGCAGCGTAGATAAACAGGGGGCTAACTATGGCTACACCTTC.

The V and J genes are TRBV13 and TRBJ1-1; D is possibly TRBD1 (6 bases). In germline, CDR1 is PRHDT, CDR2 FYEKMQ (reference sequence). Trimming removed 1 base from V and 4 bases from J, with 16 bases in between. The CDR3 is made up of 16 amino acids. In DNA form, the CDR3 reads TGTGCCAGCAGCTTAGCAAGCTGGGGGCTCGGCACTGAAGCTTTCTTT. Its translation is CASSLASWGLGTEAFF. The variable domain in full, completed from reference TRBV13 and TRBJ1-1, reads AAGVIQSPRHLIKEKRETATLKCYPIPRHDTVYWYQQGPGQDPQFLISFYEKMQSDKGSIPDRFSAQQFSDYHSELNMSSLELGDSALYFCASSLASWGLGTEAFFGQGTRLTVV.

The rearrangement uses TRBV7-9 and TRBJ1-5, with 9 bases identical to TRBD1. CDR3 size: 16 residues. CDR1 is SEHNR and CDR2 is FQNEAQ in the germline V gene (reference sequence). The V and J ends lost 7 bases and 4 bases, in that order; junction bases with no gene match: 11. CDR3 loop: CASTTSGQGGNQPQHF. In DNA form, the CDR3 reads TGTGCCAGCACCACTTCGGGACAGGGAGGAAATCAGCCCCAGCATTTT. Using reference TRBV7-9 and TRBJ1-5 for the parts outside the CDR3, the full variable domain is DTGVSQNPRHKITKRGQNVTFRCDPISEHNRLYWYRQTLGQGPEFLTYFQNEAQLEKSRLLSDRFSAERPKGSFSTLEIQRTEQGDSAMYLCASTTSGQGGNQPQHFGDGTRLSIL.

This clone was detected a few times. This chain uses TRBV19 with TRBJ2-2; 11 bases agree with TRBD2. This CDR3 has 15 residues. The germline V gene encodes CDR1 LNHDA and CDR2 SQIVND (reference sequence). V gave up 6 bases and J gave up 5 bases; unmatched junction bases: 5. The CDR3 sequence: CASRLLAGETGELFF. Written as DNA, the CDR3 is TGTGCCAGTAGGCTACTAGCGGGGGAAACCGGGGAGCTGTTTTTT.

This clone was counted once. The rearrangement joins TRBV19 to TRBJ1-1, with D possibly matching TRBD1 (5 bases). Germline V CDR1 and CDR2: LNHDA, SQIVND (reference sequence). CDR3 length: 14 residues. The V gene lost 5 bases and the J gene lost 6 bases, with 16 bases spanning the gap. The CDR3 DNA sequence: TGTGCCAGTAGTCCCTTACAGGAAAGGTCTGAAGCTTTCTTT. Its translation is CASSPLQERSEAFF.

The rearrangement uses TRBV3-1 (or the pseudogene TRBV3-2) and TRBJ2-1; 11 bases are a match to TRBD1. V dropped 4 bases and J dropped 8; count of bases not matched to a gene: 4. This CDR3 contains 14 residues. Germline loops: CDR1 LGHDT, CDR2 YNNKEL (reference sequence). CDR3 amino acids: CASSRGQGADEQFF. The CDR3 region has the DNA TGTGCCAGCAGCCGTGGACAGGGGGCCGATGAGCAGTTCTTC.

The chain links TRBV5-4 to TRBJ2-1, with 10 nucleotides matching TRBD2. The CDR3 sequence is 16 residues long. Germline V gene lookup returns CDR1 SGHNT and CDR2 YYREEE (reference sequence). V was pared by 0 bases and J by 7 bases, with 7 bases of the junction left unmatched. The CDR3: CASSLAGAGGRNEQFF. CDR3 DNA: TGTGCCAGCAGCTTGGCCGGAGCGGGGGGGCGGAATGAGCAGTTCTTC.

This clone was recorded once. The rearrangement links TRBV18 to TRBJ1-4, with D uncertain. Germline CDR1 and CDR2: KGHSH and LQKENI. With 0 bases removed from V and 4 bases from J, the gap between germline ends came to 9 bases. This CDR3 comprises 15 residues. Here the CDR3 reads CASSPPGENNEKLFF. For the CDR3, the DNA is TGTGCCAGCTCACCACCAGGAGAGAATAATGAAAAACTGTTTTTT.

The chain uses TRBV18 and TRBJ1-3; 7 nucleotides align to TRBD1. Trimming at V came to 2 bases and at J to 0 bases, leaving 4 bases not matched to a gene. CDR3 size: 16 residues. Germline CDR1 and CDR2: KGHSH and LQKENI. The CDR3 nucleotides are TGTGCCAGCTCACCAAACCCAGGGGGCTCTGGAAACACCATATATTTT. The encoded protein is CASSPNPGGSGNTIYF.